The present TCR beta chain was sequenced within a study of human T cells and chemical hapten exposure. Study as a whole: The patch tests put 0.01% DPC on the skin of the upper back and were read 6 days later.

Via MiXCR, TCRdb re-called the RACE reads, giving one row per CDR3 protein. The sample holds about 99,000 distinct CDR3 sequences; over 10% are singletons and the top ten take 2% to 2.5%. Specified time point: patch test 1, 2 weeks after DPC sensitization. Treatment in this sample: therapeutic diphenylcyclopropenone sensitization with weekly scalp DPC. Participating donors were patients with alopecia, aged 18 to 70 years, considered appropriate candidates for DPC. The trim removed 8 bases at V and 0 bases at J, leaving 9 bases unmatched. Germline V lookup: CDR1 MNHEY, CDR2 SVGEGT. The CDR3 has 15 amino acids. Whole-study results and caveats: Patch test score tracked positively with PT1 expanded TCR counts. Expanded TCRs made up significantly more big CDR3 similarity clusters than controls did.

This clonotype was seen ten or more times. Its antigen is not known. This TCR came from a woman in her thirties or forties with alopecia areata. Some clones in this sample may be carry-over from other donors' samples. Material: whole blood, obtained in connection with sensitization to the hapten diphenylcyclopropenone (DPC). The chain links TRBV6-2 or TRBV6-3 to TRBJ2-7; 8 bases agree with TRBD1. Here the CDR3 reads CASGRPGQASYEQYF. The CDR3 DNA sequence: TGTGCCAGCGGACGCCCGGGACAGGCCTCCTACGAGCAGTACTTC.